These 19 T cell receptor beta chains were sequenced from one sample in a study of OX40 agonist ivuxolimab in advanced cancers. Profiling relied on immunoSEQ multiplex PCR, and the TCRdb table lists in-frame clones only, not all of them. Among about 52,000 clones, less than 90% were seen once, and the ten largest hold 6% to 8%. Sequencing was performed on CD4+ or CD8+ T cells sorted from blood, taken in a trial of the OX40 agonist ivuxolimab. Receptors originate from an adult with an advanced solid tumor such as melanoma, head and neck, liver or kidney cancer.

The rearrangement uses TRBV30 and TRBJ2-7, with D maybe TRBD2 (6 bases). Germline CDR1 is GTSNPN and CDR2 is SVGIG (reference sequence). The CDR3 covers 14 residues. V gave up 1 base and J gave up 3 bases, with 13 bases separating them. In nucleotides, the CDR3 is TGTGCCTGGAGTGCGGTCGGCGGGGACTACGAGCAGTACTTC. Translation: CAWSAVGGDYEQYF.

The DNA for the CDR3 is TGTGCCAGCAGTTACCAGACAGGAGCCAAAAACATTCAGTACTTC. Its protein product is CASSYQTGAKNIQYF. This chain joins TRBV6-5 and TRBJ2-4; maybe TRBD1 (6 bases). The CDR3 length is 15 residues. The germline CDR1 and CDR2 sequences are MNHEY and SVGAGI. V was trimmed by 2 bases and J by 0 bases, leaving 8 bases between them.

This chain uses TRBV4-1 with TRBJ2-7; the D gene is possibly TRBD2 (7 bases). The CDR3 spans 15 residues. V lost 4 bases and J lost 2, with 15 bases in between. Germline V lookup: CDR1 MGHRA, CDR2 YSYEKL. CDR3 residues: CASSPTARGPYEQYF. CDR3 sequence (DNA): TGCGCCAGCAGCCCGACTGCGCGGGGGCCCTACGAGCAGTACTTC.

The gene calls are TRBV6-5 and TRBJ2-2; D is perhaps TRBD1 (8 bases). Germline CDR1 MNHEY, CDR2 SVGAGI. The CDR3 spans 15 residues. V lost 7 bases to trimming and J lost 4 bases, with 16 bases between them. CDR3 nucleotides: TGTGCCAGCATTACCCACAGGGGGGGCACCGGGGAGCTGTTTTTT. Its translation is CASITHRGGTGELFF.

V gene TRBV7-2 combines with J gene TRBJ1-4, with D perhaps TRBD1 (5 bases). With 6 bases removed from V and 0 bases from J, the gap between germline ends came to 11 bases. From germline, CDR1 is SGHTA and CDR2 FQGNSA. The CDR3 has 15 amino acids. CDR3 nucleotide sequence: TGTGCCAGCAGTCCGGGACCCACAACTAATGAAAAACTGTTTTTT. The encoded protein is CASSPGPTTNEKLFF. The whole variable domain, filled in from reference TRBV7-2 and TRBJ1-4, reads GAGVSQSPSNKVTEKGKDVELRCDPISGHTALYWYRQSLGQGLEFLIYFQGNSAPDKSGLPSDRFSAERTGGSVSTLTIQRTQQEDSAVYLCASSPGPTTNEKLFFGSGTQLSVL.

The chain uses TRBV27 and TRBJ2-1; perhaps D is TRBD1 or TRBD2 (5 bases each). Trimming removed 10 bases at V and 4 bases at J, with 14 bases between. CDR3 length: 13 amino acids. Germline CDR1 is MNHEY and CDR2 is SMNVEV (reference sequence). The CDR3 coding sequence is TGTGCCACCACCGGGACGGAGTACAATGAGCAGTTCTTC. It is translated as CATTGTEYNEQFF.

As DNA, the CDR3 is TGTGCCAGCAGCCCCGATTGGGGGCGAAGCACAGATACGCAGTATTTT. Translated, it gives CASSPDWGRSTDTQYF. The chain has TRBV7-3 and TRBJ2-3; D might be TRBD1 (6 bases). CDR1 and CDR2 from the germline V gene are SGHTA and FQGTGA. The CDR3 extends over 16 amino acids. V was clipped by 5 bases and J by 0 bases, with 15 bases between them.

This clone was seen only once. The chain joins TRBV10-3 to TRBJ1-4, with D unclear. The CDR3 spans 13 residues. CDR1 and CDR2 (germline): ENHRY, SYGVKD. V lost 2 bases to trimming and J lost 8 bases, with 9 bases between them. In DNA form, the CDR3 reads TGTGCCATCAGTGAGAACCAAGGGGAAAAACTGTTTTTT. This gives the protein CAISENQGEKLFF.

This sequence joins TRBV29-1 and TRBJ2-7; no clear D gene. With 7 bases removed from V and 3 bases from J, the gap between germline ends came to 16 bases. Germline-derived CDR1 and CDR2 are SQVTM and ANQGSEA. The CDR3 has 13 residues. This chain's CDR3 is CSAREGVVYEQYF. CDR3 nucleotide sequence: TGCAGCGCCCGAGAAGGCGTAGTCTACGAGCAGTACTTC.

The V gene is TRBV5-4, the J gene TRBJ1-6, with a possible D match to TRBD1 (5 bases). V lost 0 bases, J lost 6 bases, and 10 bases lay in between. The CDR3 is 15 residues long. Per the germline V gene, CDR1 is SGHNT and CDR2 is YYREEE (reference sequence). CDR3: CASSLVQGINSPLHF. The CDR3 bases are TGTGCCAGCAGCTTGGTGCAGGGAATTAATTCACCCCTCCACTTT.

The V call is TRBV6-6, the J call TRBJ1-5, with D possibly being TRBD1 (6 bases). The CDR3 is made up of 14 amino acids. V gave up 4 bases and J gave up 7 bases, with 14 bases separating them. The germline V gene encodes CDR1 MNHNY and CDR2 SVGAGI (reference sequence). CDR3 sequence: CASSFSTQGQPQHF. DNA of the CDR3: TGTGCCAGCAGTTTTTCGACGCAGGGGCAGCCCCAGCATTTT.

CDR3 bases: TGTGCCTCGACCATCAGAGGGTTCACTGAAGCTTTCTTT. This gives the protein CASTIRGFTEAFF. V gene TRBV30 combines with J gene TRBJ1-1; D remains unclear. V dropped 7 bases and J dropped 4 bases, with 16 bases sitting between them. The CDR3 runs 13 residues. Germline V lookup: CDR1 GTSNPN, CDR2 SVGIG (reference sequence).

Here the CDR3 DNA reads TGTGCCAGCAGTTTCCGGGGATATGGCTACACCTTC. It translates to CASSFRGYGYTF. The rearrangement uses TRBV27 and TRBJ1-2; no clear D. From germline, CDR1 is MNHEY and CDR2 SMNVEV (reference sequence). The CDR3 has 12 amino acids. With 3 bases removed from V and 5 bases from J, the gap between germline ends came to 7 bases.

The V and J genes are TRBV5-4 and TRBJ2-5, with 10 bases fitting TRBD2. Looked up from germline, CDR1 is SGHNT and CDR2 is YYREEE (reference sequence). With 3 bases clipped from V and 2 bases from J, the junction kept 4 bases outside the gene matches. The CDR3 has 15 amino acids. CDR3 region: CASSSLAGGQETQYF. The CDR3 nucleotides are TGTGCCAGCAGCTCGTTAGCGGGGGGACAAGAGACCCAGTACTTC.

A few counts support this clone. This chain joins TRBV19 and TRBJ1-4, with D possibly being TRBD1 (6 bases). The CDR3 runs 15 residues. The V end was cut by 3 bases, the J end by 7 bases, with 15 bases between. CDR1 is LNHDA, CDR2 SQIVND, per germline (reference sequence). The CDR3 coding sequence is TGTGCCAGTAGTATCGGCAGGGGCTTGATTGAAAAACTGTTTTTT. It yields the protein CASSIGRGLIEKLFF.

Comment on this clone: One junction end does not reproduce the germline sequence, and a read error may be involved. This CDR3 is CASTVATSGSEQFF. The CDR3 DNA sequence: TGTGCCAGCACCGTAGCGACTAGCGGCAGTGAGCAGTTCTTC. This chain joins TRBV9 and TRBJ2-1; 9 positions match TRBD2. The CDR3 sequence is 14 residues long. CDR1 and CDR2 (germline): SGDLS, YYNGEE.

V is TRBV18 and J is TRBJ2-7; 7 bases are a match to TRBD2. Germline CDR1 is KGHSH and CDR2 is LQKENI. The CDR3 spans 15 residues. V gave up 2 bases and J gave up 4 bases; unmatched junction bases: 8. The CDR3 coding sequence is TGTGCCAGCTCACCATCGGGGGGACCCATATACGAGCAGTACTTC. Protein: CASSPSGGPIYEQYF.

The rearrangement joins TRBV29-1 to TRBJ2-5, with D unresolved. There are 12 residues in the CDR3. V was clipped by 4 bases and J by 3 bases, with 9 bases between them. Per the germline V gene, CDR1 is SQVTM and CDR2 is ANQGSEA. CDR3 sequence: CSVGTVEETQYF. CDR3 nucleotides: TGCAGCGTTGGGACCGTAGAAGAGACCCAGTACTTC.

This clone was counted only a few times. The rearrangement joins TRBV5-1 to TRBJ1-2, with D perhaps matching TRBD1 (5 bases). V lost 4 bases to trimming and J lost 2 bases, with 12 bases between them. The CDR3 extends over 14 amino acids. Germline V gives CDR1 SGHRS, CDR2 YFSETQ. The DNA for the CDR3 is TGCGCCAGCAGCCCCAACCCAGGGAACTATGGCTACACCTTC. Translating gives CASSPNPGNYGYTF. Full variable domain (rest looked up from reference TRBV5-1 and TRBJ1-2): KAGVTQTPRYLIKTRGQQVTLSCSPISGHRSVSWYQQTPGQGLQFLFEYFSETQRNKGNFPGRFSGRQFSNSRSEMNVSTLELGDSALYLCASSPNPGNYGYTFGSGTRLTVV.